This is a list of T cell receptor beta chains from one sample in a study of regulatory T cells in long-lasting Graves disease. TCRdb re-derived calls from the multiplex PCR reads in MiXCR, one entry per CDR3 protein. The table shows approximately 400,000 distinct CDR3 sequences, with 14% to 15% occurring only once. These records were also assigned to another study, of T cells in Graves' hyperthyroidism and ophthalmopathy.

The sample consisted of peripheral blood mononuclear cells (PBMCs), taken at new diagnosis, from a patient treated with antithyroid drugs. The source is a woman in her 30s with Graves disease. CDR3s include the opening cysteine and the closing phenylalanine or tryptophan. Fields, in order: CDR3 protein, CDR3 DNA, V gene, clone size, D gene, J gene. The D gene is left open where the match is weak. The listing skips clone size in some rows; elsewhere it reads once, few, many or a size class.

cdr3_aa: CASSSSRTLEAFF
cdr3_nt: TGTGCCAGCAGTTCAAGCCGAACGTTAGAAGCTTTCTTT
v_call: TRBV12-3/TRBV12-4
clone_size: once
d_call: -
j_call: TRBJ1-1

cdr3_aa: CASSSQGLPRDEQYF
cdr3_nt: TGTGCCAGCAGCTCCCAGGGGTTACCGCGTGACGAGCAGTACTTC
v_call: TRBV7-9
clone_size: -
d_call: -
j_call: TRBJ2-7

cdr3_aa: CAISEAPGTGYYEQYF
cdr3_nt: TGTGCCATCAGTGAGGCGCCCGGGACAGGGTACTACGAGCAGTACTTC
v_call: TRBV10-3
clone_size: -
d_call: TRBD1
j_call: TRBJ2-7

cdr3_aa: CASRNSGRPETQYF
cdr3_nt: TGTGCCAGCAGGAATAGCGGGCGTCCAGAGACCCAGTACTTC
v_call: TRBV12-3/TRBV12-4
clone_size: few
d_call: TRBD2
j_call: TRBJ2-5

cdr3_aa: CATDDREGQPQHF
cdr3_nt: TGTGCCACCGACGACAGGGAGGGTCAGCCCCAGCATTTT
v_call: TRBV24-1
clone_size: -
d_call: TRBD1
j_call: TRBJ1-5

cdr3_aa: CASSELTTDTQYF
cdr3_nt: TGTGCCAGCAGTGAGCTAACCACAGATACGCAGTATTTT
v_call: TRBV25-1
clone_size: many
d_call: -
j_call: TRBJ2-3

cdr3_aa: CASSSDTGGHGRSIGYTF
cdr3_nt: TGCGCCAGCAGCTCAGATACAGGGGGCCACGGCCGGAGCATAGGCTACACCTTC
v_call: TRBV7-9
clone_size: -
d_call: TRBD1
j_call: TRBJ1-2

cdr3_aa: CATAGGHSNQPQHF
cdr3_nt: TGTGCCACCGCGGGGGGCCATAGCAATCAGCCCCAGCATTTT
v_call: TRBV15
clone_size: many
d_call: -
j_call: TRBJ1-5

cdr3_aa: CASSNGLAGVTDTQYF
cdr3_nt: TGTGCCAGCAGCAACGGACTAGCGGGAGTTACAGATACGCAGTATTTT
v_call: TRBV12-3/TRBV12-4
clone_size: many
d_call: TRBD2
j_call: TRBJ2-3

cdr3_aa: CASSQLHGQGYEQYF
cdr3_nt: TGCGCCAGCAGCCAACTACACGGACAGGGCTACGAGCAGTACTTC
v_call: TRBV4-1
clone_size: few
d_call: TRBD1
j_call: TRBJ2-7

cdr3_aa: CSVGTGGTDTQYF
cdr3_nt: TGCAGCGTTGGGACAGGGGGCACAGATACGCAGTATTTT
v_call: TRBV29-1
clone_size: -
d_call: TRBD1
j_call: TRBJ2-3

cdr3_aa: CSARDRGGTSGRADTQYF
cdr3_nt: TGCAGTGCTAGAGATCGAGGGGGGACTAGCGGGAGAGCAGATACGCAGTATTTT
v_call: TRBV20-1
clone_size: many
d_call: TRBD2
j_call: TRBJ2-3

cdr3_aa: CASSELAGMGTEAFF
cdr3_nt: TGTGCCAGCAGTGAATTAGCAGGGATGGGCACTGAAGCTTTCTTT
v_call: TRBV6-1
clone_size: many
d_call: -
j_call: TRBJ1-1

cdr3_aa: CAWSWDRDARETQYF
cdr3_nt: TGTGCCTGGAGTTGGGACAGGGACGCGAGAGAGACCCAGTACTTC
v_call: TRBV30
clone_size: many
d_call: TRBD1
j_call: TRBJ2-5

cdr3_aa: CASSPGLLGLTGELFF
cdr3_nt: TGTGCCAGCAGCCCCGGACTCCTCGGCCTCACCGGGGAGCTGTTTTTT
v_call: TRBV11-2
clone_size: -
d_call: -
j_call: TRBJ2-2

cdr3_aa: CASSIEAGSLAKNIQYF
cdr3_nt: TGTGCCAGTAGTATAGAGGCGGGCTCACTAGCCAAAAACATTCAGTACTTC
v_call: TRBV19
clone_size: -
d_call: -
j_call: TRBJ2-4

cdr3_aa: CASGPVDRGRGYTF
cdr3_nt: TGTGCCAGCGGCCCCGTGGACAGGGGGAGAGGCTACACCTTC
v_call: TRBV28
clone_size: -
d_call: TRBD1
j_call: TRBJ1-2

cdr3_aa: CASSAGNEQFF
cdr3_nt: TGCGCCAGCAGTGCGGGAAATGAGCAGTTCTTC
v_call: TRBV5-1
clone_size: few
d_call: -
j_call: TRBJ2-1

cdr3_aa: CASSSPGAGYEQYF
cdr3_nt: TGTGCCAGCAGCTCCCCGGGAGCGGGCTACGAGCAGTACTTC
v_call: TRBV11-2
clone_size: many
d_call: -
j_call: TRBJ2-7

cdr3_aa: CASSLGGGGRWRTEAFF
cdr3_nt: TGTGCCAGCAGCTTAGGTGGGGGGGGGCGGTGGCGCACTGAAGCTTTCTTT
v_call: TRBV11-2
clone_size: many
d_call: -
j_call: TRBJ1-1

cdr3_aa: CSARDEGQGVYGYTF
cdr3_nt: TGCAGTGCTAGAGATGAGGGACAGGGGGTTTATGGCTACACCTTC
v_call: TRBV20-1
clone_size: few
d_call: TRBD1
j_call: TRBJ1-2

cdr3_aa: CASSPGTARYNEQFF
cdr3_nt: TGTGCCAGCAGCCCCGGGACAGCGAGATACAATGAGCAGTTCTTC
v_call: TRBV11-2
clone_size: few
d_call: TRBD1
j_call: TRBJ2-1

cdr3_aa: CATSDRVGGELFF
cdr3_nt: TGTGCCACCAGTGACAGGGTCGGCGGGGAGCTGTTTTTT
v_call: TRBV24-1
clone_size: -
d_call: -
j_call: TRBJ2-2

cdr3_aa: CASSPQDVETQYF
cdr3_nt: TGTGCCAGCAGCCCCCAGGATGTGGAGACCCAGTACTTC
v_call: TRBV9
clone_size: few
d_call: -
j_call: TRBJ2-5

cdr3_aa: CASSVGRDQTYNEQFF
cdr3_nt: TGTGCCAGCAGCGTAGGCCGGGACCAGACCTACAATGAGCAGTTCTTC
v_call: TRBV5-1
clone_size: -
d_call: -
j_call: TRBJ2-1

cdr3_aa: CASSLEVDNTGELFF
cdr3_nt: TGTGCCAGCAGCTTGGAGGTTGACAACACCGGGGAGCTGTTTTTT
v_call: TRBV5-4
clone_size: -
d_call: -
j_call: TRBJ2-2

cdr3_aa: CASSLVQNYEQYF
cdr3_nt: TGTGCCAGCAGCTTGGTACAGAACTACGAGCAGTACTTC
v_call: TRBV5-5
clone_size: -
d_call: -
j_call: TRBJ2-7

cdr3_aa: CASKWTLYEQYF
cdr3_nt: TGTGCCAGCAAGTGGACGCTCTACGAGCAGTACTTC
v_call: TRBV2
clone_size: few
d_call: -
j_call: TRBJ2-7

cdr3_aa: CSAPGRDTEAFF
cdr3_nt: TGCAGTGCCCCAGGAAGGGACACTGAAGCTTTCTTT
v_call: TRBV20-1
clone_size: many
d_call: -
j_call: TRBJ1-1

cdr3_aa: CASSLTGDGELFF
cdr3_nt: TGTGCCAGCAGTCTAACGGGGGACGGGGAGCTGTTTTTT
v_call: TRBV7-9
clone_size: -
d_call: -
j_call: TRBJ2-2

cdr3_aa: CASSFRPRYGYTF
cdr3_nt: TGTGCCAGCAGTTTCCGCCCGCGGTATGGCTACACCTTC
v_call: TRBV28
clone_size: few
d_call: -
j_call: TRBJ1-2

cdr3_aa: CASSSGGRWVF
cdr3_nt: TGTGCCAGCAGCTCAGGAGGGAGGTGGGTCTTC
v_call: TRBV7-2
clone_size: many
d_call: -
j_call: TRBJ2-1

cdr3_aa: CASRKEGLNTEAFF
cdr3_nt: TGTGCCAGCAGAAAAGAGGGCCTGAACACTGAAGCTTTCTTT
v_call: TRBV6-1
clone_size: many
d_call: -
j_call: TRBJ1-1

cdr3_aa: CSVGPGRLNEQFF
cdr3_nt: TGCAGCGTTGGGCCAGGGCGTCTTAATGAGCAGTTCTTC
v_call: TRBV29-1
clone_size: few
d_call: -
j_call: TRBJ2-1

cdr3_aa: CASSLRPLEAFF
cdr3_nt: TGTGCCAGCAGTTTACGGCCACTTGAAGCTTTCTTT
v_call: TRBV12-3/TRBV12-4
clone_size: -
d_call: -
j_call: TRBJ1-1